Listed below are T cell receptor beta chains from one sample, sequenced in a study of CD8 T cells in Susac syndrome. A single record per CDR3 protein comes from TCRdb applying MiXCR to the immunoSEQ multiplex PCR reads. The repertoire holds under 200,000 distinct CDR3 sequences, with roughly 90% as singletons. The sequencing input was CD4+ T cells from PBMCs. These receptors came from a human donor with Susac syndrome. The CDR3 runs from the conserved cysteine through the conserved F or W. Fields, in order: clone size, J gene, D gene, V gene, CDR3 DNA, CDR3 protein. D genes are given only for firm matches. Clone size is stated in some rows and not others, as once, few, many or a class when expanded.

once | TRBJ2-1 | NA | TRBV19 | TGTGCCAGTGTCCAGGCGGGGATGATGGGGTATGAGCAGTTCTTC | CASVQAGMMGYEQFF
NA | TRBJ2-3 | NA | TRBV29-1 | TGCAGCGTTGGTCAGGTGGTCAGCACAGATACGCAGTATTTT | CSVGQVVSTDTQYF
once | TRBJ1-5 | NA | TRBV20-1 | TGCAGTGCTAGAGTCCTGGGGGGACAGCCCCAGCATTTT | CSARVLGGQPQHF
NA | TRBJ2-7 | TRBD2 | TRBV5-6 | TGTGCCAGCAGCCCGGGACTAGCGGGACTCTACGAGCAGTACTTC | CASSPGLAGLYEQYF
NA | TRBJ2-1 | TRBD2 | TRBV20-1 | TGCAGTGCTAGAGTCCTAGCGGGAGGAAGCAGCAACAATGAGCAGTTCTTC | CSARVLAGGSSNNEQFF
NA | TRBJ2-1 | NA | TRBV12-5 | TGTCCCACCCATGACTCCTACAATGAGCAGTTCTTC | CPTHDSYNEQFF
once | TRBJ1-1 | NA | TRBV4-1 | TGCGCCAGCAGCCAAAGAAAAGACGGGAGGAACACTGAAGCTTTCTTT | CASSQRKDGRNTEAFF
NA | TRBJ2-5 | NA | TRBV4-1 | TGCGCCAGCAGCCAAGGGGCGTCAAATCCCGAAGAGACCCAGTACTTC | CASSQGASNPEETQYF
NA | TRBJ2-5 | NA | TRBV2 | TGTGCCAGCAATCAGGGGCGCAGAGAGACCCAGTACTTC | CASNQGRRETQYF
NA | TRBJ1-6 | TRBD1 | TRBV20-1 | TGCAGTGCTAAACAGGGGCTTAATTCACCCCTCCACTTT | CSAKQGLNSPLHF
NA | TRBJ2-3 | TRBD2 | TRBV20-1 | TGCAGTGCCAAGCGGGGGGGCACAGATACGCAGTATTTT | CSAKRGGTDTQYF
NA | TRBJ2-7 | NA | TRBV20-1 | TGCAGTGCTAGAGAGTCCACGGGGTTCTCCTACGAGCAGTACTTC | CSARESTGFSYEQYF
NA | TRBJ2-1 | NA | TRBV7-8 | TGTGCCAGCAGCCCGTCGAGCGGGTCCAGCTCCTACAATGAGCAGTTCTTC | CASSPSSGSSSYNEQFF
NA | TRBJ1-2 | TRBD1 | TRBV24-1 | TGTGCCACCAGTGATTCGCCGACAGGGTCCTACACCTTC | CATSDSPTGSYTF
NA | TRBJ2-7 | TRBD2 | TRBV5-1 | TGCGCTTCTGCTGAGAATAGCGGGAGCTCCTACGAGCAGTACTTC | CASAENSGSSYEQYF
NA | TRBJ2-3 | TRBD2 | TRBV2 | TGTGCCAGCAGTGGGACTAGCGGGTCTAGCACAGATACGCAGTATTTT | CASSGTSGSSTDTQYF
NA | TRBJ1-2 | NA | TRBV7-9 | TGTGCCAGCAGCGGACGGACATTTCGCTACACCTTC | CASSGRTFRYTF
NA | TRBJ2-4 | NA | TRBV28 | TGTGCCAGCAGTTCCCCAGGGACCGACATTCAGTACTTC | CASSSPGTDIQYF
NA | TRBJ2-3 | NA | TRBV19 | TGTGCCAGTAGTAAGGTGGGGCAGAGCACAGATACGCAGTATTTT | CASSKVGQSTDTQYF
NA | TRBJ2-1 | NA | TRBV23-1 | TGCGCCAGCAGGGACACTCACAATGAGCAGTTCTTC | CASRDTHNEQFF
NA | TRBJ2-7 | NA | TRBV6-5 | TGTGCCAGCAGTTACAATGGTTCCCCCGGCGAGCAGTACTTC | CASSYNGSPGEQYF
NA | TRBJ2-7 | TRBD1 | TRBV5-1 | TGCGCCAGCAGCCTGGACAGGGACCGAACCTACGAGCAGTACTTC | CASSLDRDRTYEQYF
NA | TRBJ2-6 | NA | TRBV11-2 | TGTGCCAGCAGCCCAGGGGGGTTAGTCAACGTCCTGACTTTC | CASSPGGLVNVLTF
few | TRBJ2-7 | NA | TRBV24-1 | TGTGCCACCAGTGATTTAATCCGGAGCAGCTACGAGCAGTACTTC | CATSDLIRSSYEQYF
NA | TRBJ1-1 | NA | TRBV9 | TGTGCCAGCAGCGTAGCTATGAACACTGAAGTTTTCTTT | CASSVAMNTEVFF
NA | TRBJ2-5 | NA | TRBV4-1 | TGCGCCAGCAGCCAAGGTGTGGGGAGGACGGAAGAGACCCAGTACTTC | CASSQGVGRTEETQYF
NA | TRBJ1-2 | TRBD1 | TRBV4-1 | TGCGCCAGCAGCCAAGGGACAGGCGGTAACTATGGCTACACCTTC | CASSQGTGGNYGYTF
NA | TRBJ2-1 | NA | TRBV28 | TGTGCCAGCAGTTTGAGCTCACCCATATACAATGAGCAGTTCTTC | CASSLSSPIYNEQFF
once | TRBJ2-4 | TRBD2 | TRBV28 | TGTGCCAGCAGAAAGGGAGGCGGGAGGGCTAGAAACATTCAGTACTTC | CASRKGGGRARNIQYF
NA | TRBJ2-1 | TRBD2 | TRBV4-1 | TGCGCCAGCAGCCAAGCATCGGGGGCGGGGGGGCCGAATGAGCAGTTCTTC | CASSQASGAGGPNEQFF
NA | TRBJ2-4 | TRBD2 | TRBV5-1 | TGCGCCAGCAGCTTGGAAAGCGGGAGGGCCAAAAACATTCAGTACTTC | CASSLESGRAKNIQYF
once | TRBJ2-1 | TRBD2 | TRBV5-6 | TGTGCCAGCAGCCTCTCCACTAGCGGGAACTACAATGAGCAGTTCTTC | CASSLSTSGNYNEQFF
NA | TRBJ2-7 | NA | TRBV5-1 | TGCGCCAGCAGCTTGGAGTTCTACGAGCAGTACTTC | CASSLEFYEQYF
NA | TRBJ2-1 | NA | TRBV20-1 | TGCAGTGCTGACGGGCCAAGTGATGAGCAGTTCTTC | CSADGPSDEQFF
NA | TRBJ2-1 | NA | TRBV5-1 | TGCGCCAGCGGACTACAGGCAAGCGATGAGCAGTTCTTC | CASGLQASDEQFF
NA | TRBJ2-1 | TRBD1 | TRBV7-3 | TGTGCCAGCAGCTTACAGGGGGCGAGCTCCTACAATGAGCAGTTCTTC | CASSLQGASSYNEQFF
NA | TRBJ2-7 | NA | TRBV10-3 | TGTGCCACCGCTATGGTTAGCGGAACCTACGAGCAGTACTTC | CATAMVSGTYEQYF
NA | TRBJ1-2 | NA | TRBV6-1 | TGTGCCAGCAGTGAAGCTCTGGGGCAGGGAAGTAACTATGGCTACACCTTC | CASSEALGQGSNYGYTF
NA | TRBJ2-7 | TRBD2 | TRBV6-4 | TGTGCCAGCAGGCCGGGACTATCATTTTCCTACGAGCAGTACTTC | CASRPGLSFSYEQYF
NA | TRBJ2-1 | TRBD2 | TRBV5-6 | TGTGCCAGCAGCTTGGGACTAGCGGGAGTAATGGTCCAGTTCTTC | CASSLGLAGVMVQFF
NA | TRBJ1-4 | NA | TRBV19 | TGTGCCAGTAGTATGGCCGGCAAACTGTTTTTT | CASSMAGKLFF
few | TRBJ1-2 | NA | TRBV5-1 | TGCGCCAGCAGCCGAGGGTCCACAACAAACTATGGCTACACCTTC | CASSRGSTTNYGYTF
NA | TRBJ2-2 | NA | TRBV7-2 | TGTGCCAGCAGCACACGTAGAGGGGGTAACACCGGGGAGCTGTTTTTT | CASSTRRGGNTGELFF
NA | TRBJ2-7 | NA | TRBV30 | TGTGCCTGGAGTGGGGATCCCCCCTACGAGCAGTACTTC | CAWSGDPPYEQYF
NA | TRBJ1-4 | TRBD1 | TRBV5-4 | TGTGCCAGCAGCCTGGGACAGAGCAATGAAAAACTGTTTTTT | CASSLGQSNEKLFF
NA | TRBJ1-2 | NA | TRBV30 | TGTGCCTGGAGGGGTACAGGGTTCCATGGCTACACCTTC | CAWRGTGFHGYTF
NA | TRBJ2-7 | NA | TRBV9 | TGTGCCAGCAGCGTAGGATCCCAGATCTCCTACGAGCAGTACTTC | CASSVGSQISYEQYF
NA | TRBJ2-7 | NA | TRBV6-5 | TGTGCCAGCAGTTACTCATTTTCAGGCGGATACGAGCAGTACTTC | CASSYSFSGGYEQYF
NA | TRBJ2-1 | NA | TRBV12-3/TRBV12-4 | TGTGCCAGCAGCCAACCTAGGAAGACTAGTGATTACAATGAGCAGTTCTTC | CASSQPRKTSDYNEQFF
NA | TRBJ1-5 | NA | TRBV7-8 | TGTGCCAGCAGCCCTTGGGCTAGCAATCAGCCCCAGCATTTT | CASSPWASNQPQHF
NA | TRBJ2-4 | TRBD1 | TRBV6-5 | TGTGCCAGCAGTTACTCGACAGGGGGACGTCAGTACTTC | CASSYSTGGRQYF
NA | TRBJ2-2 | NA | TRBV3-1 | TGTGCCAGCAGCTACATAAACACCGGGGAGCTGTTTTTT | CASSYINTGELFF